Shown below are 10 T cell receptor beta chains from a single sample sequenced in a study of beta chain features in type 1 diabetes (dated by TCRdb to 2016 to 2019). Libraries came from the immunoSEQ multiplex PCR assay. The entire isolated RNA was reverse transcribed using the High Capacity cDNA Reverse Transcription Kit, and thus expressed TCRB transcripts were sequenced. This immuneACCESS table, as held by TCRdb, lists in-frame sequences with V and J called but not all clones. Of the missing ones, under half trace to an unresolved V gene in checked studies; the others have no known cause. In this sample the table shows roughly 230,000 clones, roughly 9.6% of which occur a single time. The leading ten clones occupy under 0.035% of the sample. Sequenced input: naive CD4+ T cells from blood. Sample cell subset or site, as interpreted from the label and publication: true naive CD4+ T cells. Source of these receptors: a woman aged 18-35 years in good health.

The genes are TRBV5-8 and TRBJ1-2; 7 bases agree with TRBD1. The CDR3 loop spans 13 amino acids. Trimming at V came to 1 base and at J to 3 bases, leaving 0 bases not matched to a gene. CDR1 SGHTS and CDR2 YDEGEE come from the germline V gene. Here the CDR3 reads CASSLTGDYGYTF. The CDR3 coding sequence is TGTGCCAGCAGCTTGACAGGGGACTATGGCTACACCTTC.

This clone was seen ten or more times. This sequence joins TRBV29-1 and TRBJ2-1, with D perhaps matching TRBD1 (5 bases). V was shortened by 6 bases and J by 3 bases, with 12 bases between the two germline ends. This CDR3 comprises 13 residues. Germline V gives CDR1 SQVTM, CDR2 ANQGSEA. CDR3 amino acids: CSVRQLLYNEQFF. In DNA form, the CDR3 reads TGCAGCGTGCGACAGTTACTCTACAATGAGCAGTTCTTC.

V gene TRBV6-1 combines with J gene TRBJ1-5, with TRBD1 matching over 9 bases. The CDR3 is made up of 15 amino acids. Losses at the gene ends were 7 bases for V and 1 base for J; bases not matched to a gene: 5. Germline V gene lookup returns CDR1 MNHNS and CDR2 SASEGT. In DNA, the CDR3 is TGTGCCAGCACTACCGGGACAGGGAGCAATCAGCCCCAGCATTTT. Translating gives CASTTGTGSNQPQHF.

This clone was seen more than once but under ten times. The chain couples TRBV7-9 to TRBJ2-2; D might be TRBD2 (5 bases). Trimming shortened V by 3 bases and J by 7 bases, and 12 bases separated the two germline ends. The CDR3 spans 14 residues. Germline V CDR1 and CDR2: SEHNR, FQNEAQ (reference sequence). CDR3 DNA: TGTGCCAGCAGCTTCCTAGCCGGCGGCGGGGAGCTGTTTTTT. This gives the protein CASSFLAGGGELFF.

This rearrangement joins TRBV18 to TRBJ2-5, with TRBD1 identical over 8 bases. The CDR3 is 18 residues long. Trimming took 3 bases from V and 2 from J; bases not matched to a gene: 14. Germline-derived CDR1 and CDR2 are KGHSH and LQKENI. The CDR3 bases are TGTGCCAGCTCACCTTTCCCGCGTACAGGGGGTGATCAAGAGACCCAGTACTTC. The encoded protein is CASSPFPRTGGDQETQYF.

This clone was seen more than once but under ten times. The chain links TRBV5-1 to TRBJ2-1, with 14 bases lining up with TRBD2. The CDR3 runs 17 residues. With 4 bases clipped from V and 0 bases from J, the junction kept 3 bases outside the gene matches. The germline V gene has CDR1 SGHRS and CDR2 YFSETQ. CDR3 sequence: CASSLGLAGASYNEQFF. CDR3 DNA: TGCGCCAGCAGCCTGGGACTAGCGGGAGCCTCCTACAATGAGCAGTTCTTC.

There are many counts of this clone. The CDR3, as DNA: TGTGCCACCAGCAGATACGACAGTCAAGAGACCCAGTACTTC. It specifies CATSRYDSQETQYF. This rearrangement joins TRBV15 to TRBJ2-5, with D perhaps TRBD1 (5 bases). Trimming shortened V by 2 bases and J by 2 bases, and 9 bases separated the two germline ends. This CDR3 has 14 residues. In germline, CDR1 is LNHNV, CDR2 YYDKDF (reference sequence).

This clone was counted a few times. The chain carries TRBV5-1 and TRBJ2-7; D is possibly TRBD1 (6 bases). The CDR3 length is 15 residues. The ends were cut back, 4 bases at V and 2 bases at J, with 16 bases in the middle. Germline V gene lookup returns CDR1 SGHRS and CDR2 YFSETQ. The CDR3 sequence is CASSPGTTIAYEQYF. CDR3 nucleotides: TGCGCCAGCAGCCCCGGGACAACAATAGCCTACGAGCAGTACTTC.

This clone was seen more than once but under ten times. The chain's CDR3 is CASSNSGNEQFF. In nucleotides, the CDR3 is TGTGCCAGCAGCAATAGCGGAAATGAGCAGTTCTTC. The rearrangement links TRBV5-4 to TRBJ2-1; possible D gene TRBD2, 6 bases. Trimming shortened V by 4 bases and J by 7 bases, and 9 bases separated the two germline ends. Germline loops: CDR1 SGHNT, CDR2 YYREEE (reference sequence). CDR3 size: 12 residues.

This clone was found a few times. The rearrangement uses TRBV15 and TRBJ2-4; 9 nucleotides align to TRBD1. The CDR3 totals 15 residues. The J segment lost 3 bases and the V segment lost 1 base, leaving 1 base of the junction unmatched. Germline V lookup: CDR1 LNHNV, CDR2 YYDKDF (reference sequence). The CDR3 reads CATSRVDRGKNIQYF. The CDR3 coding sequence is TGTGCCACCAGCAGAGTGGACAGGGGCAAAAACATTCAGTACTTC.